This is a list of T cell receptor beta chains from one sample in a study of glioma-infiltrating T cells. MiXCR was run by TCRdb on the multiplex PCR reads, yielding one entry per CDR3 protein. Counted here are roughly 190,000 distinct CDR3 sequences, over 25% occurring once; the ten biggest clones make up roughly 21%. The sequenced sample was glioma tissue, nonneoplastic brain tissue, or PBMCs (not recorded which). The receptor source for this set is a human donor with low-grade glioma or glioblastoma, undergoing nonglioma brain surgery, or in good health (not recorded which). CDR3s leave out the opening cysteine and the closing phenylalanine or tryptophan.

j_gene	v_gene	CDR3aa
TRBJ2-7	TRBV27	ASSLSRDRMEQY
TRBJ2-1	TRBV20-1	SPGPVVGNEQF
TRBJ2-3	TRBV20-1	SASLTSGRTDTQY
TRBJ1-1	TRBV10-3	AIGYRDRGTEAF
TRBJ2-3	TRBV6-8	ASRPGLPDTDTRY
TRBJ2-1	TRBV5-1	ASSSHNEQF
TRBJ2-1	TRBV7-6	ASRSGLAGDEQF
TRBJ1-2	TRBV29-1	SPPTSTNYGYT
TRBJ2-1	TRBV24-1	ATSDLGSGNEQF
TRBJ2-3	TRBV7-2	ASSLGELGRDTQY
TRBJ1-1	TRBV27	ASSLTPGGTGSTEAF
TRBJ2-1	TRBV5-1	ASSPLGGEQF
TRBJ2-5	TRBV10-3	AIGGTPGNQETQY
TRBJ2-5	TRBV6-1	ASSRNRGWTDTKY
TRBJ2-1	TRBV6-1	ASRPGTSACYEQF
TRBJ1-1	TRBV20-1	SANGQGEAEAF
TRBJ2-1	TRBV4-3	ASSRATSGSGNEQF
TRBJ1-3	TRBV28	SIYLQGNTIY
TRBJ2-1	TRBV6-1	AVALSSYNEQF
TRBJ2-2	TRBV4-2	ASSQEPGQANTGELF
TRBJ1-5	TRBV27	ASSTADRGSNQPQH
TRBJ2-7	TRBV6-5	ASSYSPGSSYEQY
TRBJ2-3	TRBV4-1	ASSQDHSCVDTQY
TRBJ1-1	TRBV4-1	ASTNIQPKKGQTNTEAF
TRBJ2-7	TRBV12-5	ASGSPTSVGGEQY
TRBJ1-2	TRBV19	ASSTNDGYGYT
TRBJ1-2	TRBV10-3	AISPLDSNYGYT
TRBJ2-5	TRBV25-1	ASSERTGVRETQY
TRBJ1-6	TRBV7-6	ASSLARAESSYNSPLH
TRBJ2-1	TRBV7-8	ASSRRTGLAGGPSDEQF
TRBJ2-6	TRBV6-1	ASSRDSGANVLT
TRBJ2-2	TRBV20-1	SAQSWVNAWELF
TRBJ2-5	TRBV6-1	ASSAQGGETQY
TRBJ2-1	TRBV2	ASNNGLAGGPSYNEQF
TRBJ2-1	TRBV7-9	ASSRAFTQQF
TRBJ2-3	TRBV20-1	SARDIAGGRTDTQY
TRBJ2-1	TRBV19	ASMMGRNNEQF
TRBJ2-2	TRBV4-3	ASSQATGFTGELF
TRBJ1-5	TRBV19	ASRNGGGSNQPQH
TRBJ2-2	TRBV6-6	ASSYGQGEAGELF
TRBJ2-7	TRBV3-1	ASSLGLKGNEQY
TRBJ2-7	TRBV6-2/TRBV6-3	ASSYGLAGSDEQY
TRBJ2-3	TRBV4-3	ASSIGEAVTDTQY
TRBJ2-7	TRBV2	ASSEQGSYEQY
TRBJ2-2	TRBV6-2/TRBV6-3	ASRRLAVPGELF